Below, 22 T cell receptor beta chains from the same sample are listed, as sequenced in a study of shared T cell receptors in the human thymus. Profiled with immunoSEQ multiplex PCR; TCRdb holds only in-frame clones, not every one. The sample contains hundreds of thousands of clones, roughly 90% of which appear only once. These records were also assigned to another study, of human thymus T cells.

The sequenced sample consisted of thymocytes. The receptors shown here come from a boy under two years old with a congenital heart defect.

The chain employs TRBV10-3 and TRBJ2-7; TRBD2 agrees at 14 bases. J lost 5 bases, V lost 5 bases, and 11 bases had no gene match. This CDR3 has 17 residues. Per the germline V gene, CDR1 is ENHRY and CDR2 is SYGVKD. The CDR3 is CAISLRLAGGGPHEQYF. CDR3 nucleotide sequence: TGTGCCATCAGTCTTCGACTAGCGGGAGGGGGTCCCCACGAGCAGTACTTC.

The chain uses TRBV5-1 and TRBJ1-1; D might be TRBD1 (6 bases). Trimming cost V 4 bases and J 3 bases, with 19 bases left between them. Germline V lookup: CDR1 SGHRS, CDR2 YFSETQ. The CDR3 length is 16 residues. CDR3 sequence reads: CASSHYYRDYDTEAFF. DNA of the CDR3: TGCGCCAGCAGCCATTATTACAGGGACTACGACACTGAAGCTTTCTTT.

The chain links TRBV7-2 to TRBJ2-3; 9 nucleotides align to TRBD2. V trimming: 4 bases; J trimming: 0 bases; junction bases outside the gene matches: 14. Germline values: CDR1 SGHTA, CDR2 FQGNSA. The CDR3 has 19 amino acids. In DNA, the CDR3 is TGTGCCAGCAGCTCCCAGGCTGGGCGGGGGGGTACTAGCACAGATACGCAGTATTTT. The encoded protein is CASSSQAGRGGTSTDTQYF.

The chain is built from TRBV28 and TRBJ2-7; possibly TRBD1 for D (5 bases). CDR1 and CDR2 (germline): MDHEN, SYDVKM. The CDR3 consists of 20 residues. V was pared by 3 bases and J by 2 bases, with 29 bases between. The CDR3 sequence is CASSLDLSGLGGYRPYEQYF. CDR3 coding DNA: TGTGCCAGCAGTTTGGACCTATCAGGGCTTGGTGGATACCGCCCCTACGAGCAGTACTTC.

This chain connects TRBV15 to TRBJ2-7; D gene ambiguous. V lost 1 base and J lost 6, with 16 bases in between. The CDR3 runs to 15 residues. CDR1 is LNHNV, CDR2 YYDKDF, per germline (reference sequence). The CDR3 spells CATSRGPFRSGEQYF. DNA for the CDR3: TGTGCCACCAGCAGAGGACCGTTCCGCTCGGGCGAGCAGTACTTC.

The chain recombines TRBV2 with TRBJ1-1; unclear D gene. CDR1 is SNHLY and CDR2 is FYNNEI in the germline V gene. CDR3 length: 14 amino acids. V lost 9 bases, J lost 3 bases, and 17 bases lay in between. The DNA of the CDR3 is TGTGCCAGGAGGAGGAGGGATGAGTACACTGAAGCTTTCTTT. Encoded protein: CARRRRDEYTEAFF.

The chain uses TRBV29-1 and TRBJ2-3, with a possible D match to TRBD1 (6 bases). The germline V gene has CDR1 SQVTM and CDR2 ANQGSEA. The CDR3 contains 14 residues. Trimming stripped 3 bases from V and 0 bases from J, with 10 bases between. CDR3 region: CSVDLDSSTDTQYF. CDR3 DNA sequence: TGCAGCGTTGATCTGGACAGCAGCACAGATACGCAGTATTTT.

This clone came up once. The chain recombines TRBV27 with TRBJ2-7, with TRBD1 as a possible D gene (6 bases). V lost 3 bases and J 3 bases, leaving 15 bases between the germline ends. The CDR3 sequence is 15 residues long. CDR1 and CDR2 (germline): MNHEY, SMNVEV (reference sequence). The CDR3 reads CASSFSRTVNYEQYF. The CDR3 DNA reads TGTGCCAGCAGTTTTTCCCGGACAGTGAACTACGAGCAGTACTTC.

The CDR3 DNA sequence: TGCAGCGTGGATAGAACGGGGGGGATCTATGGCTACACCTTC. Protein sequence: CSVDRTGGIYGYTF. The rearrangement links TRBV29-1 to TRBJ1-2; a possible D gene is TRBD1 (5 bases). Germline CDR1 reads SQVTM; CDR2 reads ANQGSEA. CDR3 length equals 14 residues. V lost 6 bases and J lost 4, with 18 bases in between.

The sample holds a few counts of this clone. The chain couples TRBV2 to TRBJ1-5; TRBD1 matches 11 bases. This CDR3 is built from 15 residues. CDR1 SNHLY and CDR2 FYNNEI come from the germline V gene. Losses at the gene ends were 5 bases for V and 4 bases for J; bases not matched to a gene: 4. CDR3 in DNA: TGTGCCAGCAGTACCGGGACAGGGGGTAATCAGCCCCAGCATTTT. Its protein is CASSTGTGGNQPQHF.

The chain couples TRBV5-4 to TRBJ2-7, with TRBD1 matching over 7 bases. V shed 1 base, J shed 2 bases, and the junction held 9 bases outside the gene matches. The CDR3 runs 16 residues. Germline CDR1 reads SGHNT; CDR2 reads YYREEE (reference sequence). The CDR3 DNA reads TGTGCCAGCAGCTTGTCGTCGGACAGGCTTACCTACGAGCAGTACTTC. Its translation is CASSLSSDRLTYEQYF.

The chain carries TRBV6-1 and TRBJ2-1; a possible D gene is TRBD2 (6 bases). Germline CDR1 reads MNHNS; CDR2 reads SASEGT. V lost 0 bases to trimming and J lost 1 base, with 13 bases between them. The CDR3 is 17 amino acids. The CDR3 spells CASSEARAGTSYNEQFF. The CDR3 DNA follows: TGTGCCAGCAGTGAAGCTAGGGCGGGAACATCCTACAATGAGCAGTTCTTC.

The chain couples TRBV20-1 to TRBJ2-1; 7 positions match TRBD2. The length of the CDR3 is 11 residues. Germline loops: CDR1 DFQATT, CDR2 SNEGSKA (reference sequence). The J segment lost 14 bases and the V segment lost 4 bases, leaving 8 bases of the junction unmatched. The CDR3 coding sequence is TGCAGTGCTACAGTCGCGGGGGAGGAGTTCTTC. Amino acids: CSATVAGEEFF.

This clone turned up a few times. The rearrangement links TRBV14 to TRBJ2-7, with TRBD2 identical over 8 bases. This CDR3 has 17 residues. V was clipped by 1 base and J by 0 bases; unmatched bases: 8. Germline V gene lookup returns CDR1 SGHDN and CDR2 FVKESK. Here the CDR3 reads CASSQGNVAGNSYEQYF. The CDR3 coding sequence is TGTGCCAGCAGCCAAGGGAATGTAGCGGGGAACTCCTACGAGCAGTACTTC.

The CDR3 coding sequence is TGCGCCAGCAGCTTGGAGGCTAGCGGGAGGCGCAATGAGCAGTTCTTC. It is translated as CASSLEASGRRNEQFF. The genes are TRBV5-1 and TRBJ2-1; 11 nucleotides line up with TRBD2. With V trimmed by 0 bases and J by 6 bases, 5 bases remained unmatched. The germline CDR1 and CDR2 sequences are SGHRS and YFSETQ. CDR3 size: 16 residues.

In this sample, this clone turned up a few times. The chain carries TRBV5-6 and TRBJ1-4, with D perhaps TRBD1 (5 bases). Trimming took 4 bases from V and 8 from J, leaving 21 bases between them. This CDR3 is built from 16 residues. CDR1 is SGHDT and CDR2 is YYEEEE in the germline V gene. This CDR3 is CASSRGRIQGGEKLFF. CDR3 DNA: TGTGCCAGCAGCCGAGGACGGATTCAGGGAGGGGAAAAACTGTTTTTT.

This chain uses TRBV5-5 with TRBJ1-4; possible D gene TRBD1, 6 bases. CDR1 is SGHKS, CDR2 YYEKEE, per germline (reference sequence). This CDR3 comprises 14 residues. Trimming stripped 3 bases from V and 4 bases from J, with 10 bases between. The CDR3 DNA is TGTGCCAGCAGCTCGACAGGCCGTAATGAAAAACTGTTTTTT. It encodes CASSSTGRNEKLFF.

The genes are TRBV29-1 and TRBJ2-2; 9 nucleotides align to TRBD2. Germline loops: CDR1 SQVTM, CDR2 ANQGSEA. The CDR3 is made up of 16 amino acids. V lost 4 bases and J lost 5; bases outside the gene matches: 11. The CDR3 sequence: CSVVLVAGELTGELFF. In nucleotides, the CDR3 is TGCAGCGTTGTATTGGTAGCGGGAGAGTTAACCGGGGAGCTGTTTTTT.

The V gene is TRBV27, the J gene TRBJ2-1; D unclear. The CDR3 length is 18 residues. Germline V gives CDR1 MNHEY, CDR2 SMNVEV (reference sequence). Trimming took off 6 bases at V and 0 bases at J, with 21 bases between the two ends. The CDR3 sequence is CASSLPGGHRSSYNEQFF. The CDR3 DNA reads TGTGCCAGCAGCCTCCCCGGCGGTCACCGGAGCTCCTACAATGAGCAGTTCTTC.

The CDR3 loop reads CAWLGLAGVGEQFF. The CDR3, as DNA: TGTGCCTGGTTGGGACTAGCGGGAGTGGGTGAGCAGTTCTTC. V is TRBV30 and J is TRBJ2-1; 14 bases match TRBD2. The V gene's germline CDR1 is GTSNPN and CDR2 SVGIG (reference sequence). The CDR3 has 14 residues. Trimming took 5 bases from V and 9 from J; bases not matched to a gene: 6.

This rearrangement joins TRBV28 to TRBJ1-2; D is unclear. Per germline, CDR1 MDHEN and CDR2 SYDVKM. The CDR3 sequence is 13 residues long. Between the trimmed V and J ends, which lost 5 bases and 4 bases, there was a span of 11 bases. CDR3 in DNA: TGTGCCAGCAGTCTGGGCCTCAGCTATGGCTACACCTTC. Its protein is CASSLGLSYGYTF.

DNA of the CDR3: TGCACCAGCAGGGTGGGGGCTTACCGGTACTTC. This gives the protein CTSRVGAYRYF. V is TRBV1 and J is TRBJ2-7; TRBD1 is the table's D call and was not checked against the DNA. TRBV1 is described as a pseudogene. The CDR3 extends over 11 amino acids.